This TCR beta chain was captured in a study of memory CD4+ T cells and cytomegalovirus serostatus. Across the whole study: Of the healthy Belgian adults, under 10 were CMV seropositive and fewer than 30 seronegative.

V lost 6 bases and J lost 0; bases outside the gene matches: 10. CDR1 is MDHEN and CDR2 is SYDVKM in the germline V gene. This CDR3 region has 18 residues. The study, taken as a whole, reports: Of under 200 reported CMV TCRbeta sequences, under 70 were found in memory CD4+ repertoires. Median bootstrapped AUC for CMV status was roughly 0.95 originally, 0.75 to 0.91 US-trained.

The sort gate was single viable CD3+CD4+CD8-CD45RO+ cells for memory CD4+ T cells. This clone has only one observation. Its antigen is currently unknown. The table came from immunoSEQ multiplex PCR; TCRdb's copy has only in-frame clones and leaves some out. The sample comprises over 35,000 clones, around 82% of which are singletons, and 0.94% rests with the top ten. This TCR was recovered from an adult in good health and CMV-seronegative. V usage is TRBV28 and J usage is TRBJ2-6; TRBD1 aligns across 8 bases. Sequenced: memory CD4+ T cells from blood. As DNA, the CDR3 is TGTGCCAGCAGGCCTCCGGGACAGGACATCTCTGGGGCCAACGTCCTGACTTTC. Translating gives CASRPPGQDISGANVLTF.